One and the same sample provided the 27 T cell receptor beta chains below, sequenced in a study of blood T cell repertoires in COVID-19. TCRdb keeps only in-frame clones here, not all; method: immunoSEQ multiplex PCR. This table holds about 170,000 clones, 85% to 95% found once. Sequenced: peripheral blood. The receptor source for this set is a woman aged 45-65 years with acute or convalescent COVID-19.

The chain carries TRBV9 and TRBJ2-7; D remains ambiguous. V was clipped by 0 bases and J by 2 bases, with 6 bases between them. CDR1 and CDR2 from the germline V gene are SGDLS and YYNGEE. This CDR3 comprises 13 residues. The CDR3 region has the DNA TGTGCCAGCAGCGTAGGGCCGACCTACGAGCAGTACTTC. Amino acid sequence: CASSVGPTYEQYF.

The CDR3: CASSFYPTGHLPYEQYF. The CDR3, as DNA: TGTGCCAGCAGTTTCTACCCGACAGGCCACCTTCCCTACGAGCAGTACTTC. The chain carries TRBV28 and TRBJ2-7; D may be TRBD1 (6 bases). Germline-derived CDR1 and CDR2 are MDHEN and SYDVKM. V was shortened by 3 bases and J by 2 bases, with 20 bases between the two germline ends. CDR3 length: 17 amino acids.

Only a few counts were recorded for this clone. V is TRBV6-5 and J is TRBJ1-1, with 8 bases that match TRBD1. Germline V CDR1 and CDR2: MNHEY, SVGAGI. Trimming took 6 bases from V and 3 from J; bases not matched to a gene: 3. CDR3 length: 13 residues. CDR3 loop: CASRHRGDTEAFF. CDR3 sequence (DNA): TGTGCCAGCAGGCACAGGGGGGACACTGAAGCTTTCTTT.

The DNA of the CDR3 is TGTGCCAGCAGCCCAGGGTACGAGCAGTACTTC. It specifies CASSPGYEQYF. The gene calls are TRBV9 and TRBJ2-7, with D possibly TRBD1 on 5 matching bases. The CDR3 runs to 11 residues. Trimming took 4 bases from V and 4 from J, leaving 6 bases between them. Germline V gene data show CDR1 as SGDLS and CDR2 as YYNGEE.

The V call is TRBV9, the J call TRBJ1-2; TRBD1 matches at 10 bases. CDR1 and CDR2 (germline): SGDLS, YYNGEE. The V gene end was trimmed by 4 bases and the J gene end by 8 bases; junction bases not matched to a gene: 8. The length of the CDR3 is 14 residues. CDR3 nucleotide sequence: TGTGCCAGCAGCTTCGGACAGGGGGTTGGCGGCTACACCTTC. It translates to CASSFGQGVGGYTF.

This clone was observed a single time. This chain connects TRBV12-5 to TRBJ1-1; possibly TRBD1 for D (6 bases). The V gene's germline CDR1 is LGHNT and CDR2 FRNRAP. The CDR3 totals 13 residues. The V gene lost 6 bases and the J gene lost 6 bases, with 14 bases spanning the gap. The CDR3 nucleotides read TGTGCTAGTGGCTCGGTAAACAGGGCTGAAGCTTTCTTT. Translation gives CASGSVNRAEAFF.

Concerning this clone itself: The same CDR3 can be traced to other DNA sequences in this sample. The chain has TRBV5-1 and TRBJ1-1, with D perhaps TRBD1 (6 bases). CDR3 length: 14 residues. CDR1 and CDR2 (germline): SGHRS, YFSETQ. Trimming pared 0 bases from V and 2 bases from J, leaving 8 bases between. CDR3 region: CASSLGQVNTEAFF. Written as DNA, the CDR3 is TGCGCCAGCAGCTTGGGACAGGTCAACACTGAAGCTTTCTTT.

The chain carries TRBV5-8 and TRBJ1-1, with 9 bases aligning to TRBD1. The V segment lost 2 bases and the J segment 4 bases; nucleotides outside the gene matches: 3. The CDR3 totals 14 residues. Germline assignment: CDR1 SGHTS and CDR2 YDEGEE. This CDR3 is CASSFGQGSTEAFF. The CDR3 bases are TGTGCCAGCAGCTTCGGACAGGGGAGCACTGAAGCTTTCTTT.

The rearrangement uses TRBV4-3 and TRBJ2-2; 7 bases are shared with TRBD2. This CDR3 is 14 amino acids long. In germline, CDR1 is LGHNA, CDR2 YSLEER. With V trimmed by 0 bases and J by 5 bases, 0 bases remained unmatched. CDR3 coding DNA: TGCGCCAGCAGCCAAGAAGCGGGAACCGGGGAGCTGTTTTTT. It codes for CASSQEAGTGELFF.

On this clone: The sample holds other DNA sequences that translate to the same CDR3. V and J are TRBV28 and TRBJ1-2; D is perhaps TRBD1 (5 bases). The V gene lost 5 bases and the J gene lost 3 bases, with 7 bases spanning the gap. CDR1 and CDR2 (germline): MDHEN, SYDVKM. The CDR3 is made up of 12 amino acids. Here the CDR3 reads CASSPRDYGYTF. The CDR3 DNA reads TGTGCCAGCAGTCCCAGGGACTATGGCTACACCTTC.

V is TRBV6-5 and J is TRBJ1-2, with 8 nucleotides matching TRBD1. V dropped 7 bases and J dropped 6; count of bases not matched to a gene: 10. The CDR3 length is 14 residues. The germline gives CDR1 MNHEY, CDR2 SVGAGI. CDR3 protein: CASTFLRTGNGYTF. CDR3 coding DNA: TGTGCCAGCACCTTTCTGAGGACAGGGAATGGCTACACCTTC.

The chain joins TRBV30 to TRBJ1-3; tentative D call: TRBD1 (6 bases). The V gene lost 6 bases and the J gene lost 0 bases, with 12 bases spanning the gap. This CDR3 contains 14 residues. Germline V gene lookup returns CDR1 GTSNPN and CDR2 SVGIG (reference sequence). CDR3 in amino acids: CACQTGTSGNTIYF. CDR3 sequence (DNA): TGTGCCTGTCAAACAGGGACCTCTGGAAACACCATATATTTT.

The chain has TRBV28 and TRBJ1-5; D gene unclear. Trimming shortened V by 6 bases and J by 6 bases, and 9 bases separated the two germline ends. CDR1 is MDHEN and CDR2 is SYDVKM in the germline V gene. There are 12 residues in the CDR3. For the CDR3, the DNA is TGTGCCAGCAGGGAGGGTGCTCAGCCCCAGCATTTT. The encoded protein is CASREGAQPQHF.

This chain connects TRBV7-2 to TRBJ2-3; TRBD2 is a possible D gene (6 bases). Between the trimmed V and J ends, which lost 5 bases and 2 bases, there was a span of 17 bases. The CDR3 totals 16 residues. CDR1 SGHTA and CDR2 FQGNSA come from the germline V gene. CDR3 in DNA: TGTGCCAGCAGCCCGAACCGGAGGGCCTCCACAGATACGCAGTATTTT. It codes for CASSPNRRASTDTQYF.

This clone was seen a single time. The CDR3 sequence is CASAGQGLGTEAFF. The CDR3 bases are TGCGCCAGCGCGGGACAGGGCTTGGGCACTGAAGCTTTCTTT. The chain recombines TRBV4-1 with TRBJ1-1; 9 bases line up with TRBD1. The CDR3 contains 14 residues. Germline values: CDR1 MGHRA, CDR2 YSYEKL. Trimming took 8 bases from V and 4 from J; bases not matched to a gene: 8.

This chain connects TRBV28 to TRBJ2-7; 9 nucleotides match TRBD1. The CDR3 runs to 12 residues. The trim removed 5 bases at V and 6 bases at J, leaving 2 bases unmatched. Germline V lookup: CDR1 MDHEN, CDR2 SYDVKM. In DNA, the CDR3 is TGTGCCAGCAGTACGGACAGGGGCGAGCAGTACTTC. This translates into CASSTDRGEQYF. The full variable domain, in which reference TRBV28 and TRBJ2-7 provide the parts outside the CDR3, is DVKVTQSSRYLVKRTGEKVFLECVQDMDHENMFWYRQDPGLGLRLIYFSYDVKMKEKGDIPEGYSVSREKKERFSLILESASTNQTSMYLCASSTDRGEQYFGPGTRLTVT.

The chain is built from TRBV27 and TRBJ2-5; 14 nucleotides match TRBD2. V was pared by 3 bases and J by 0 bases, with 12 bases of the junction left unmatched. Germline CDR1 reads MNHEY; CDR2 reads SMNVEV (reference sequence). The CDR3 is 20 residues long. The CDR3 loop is CASSFYGTSGRKVDQETQYF. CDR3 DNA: TGTGCCAGCAGTTTTTACGGGACTAGCGGGAGAAAGGTTGACCAAGAGACCCAGTACTTC.

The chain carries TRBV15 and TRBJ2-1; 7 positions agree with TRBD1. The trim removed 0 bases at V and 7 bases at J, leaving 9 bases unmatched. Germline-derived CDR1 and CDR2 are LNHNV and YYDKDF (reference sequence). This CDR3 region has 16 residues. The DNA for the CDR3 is TGTGCCACCAGCAGAGATAAGGGCAGGGGGTATAATGAGCAGTTCTTC. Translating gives CATSRDKGRGYNEQFF.

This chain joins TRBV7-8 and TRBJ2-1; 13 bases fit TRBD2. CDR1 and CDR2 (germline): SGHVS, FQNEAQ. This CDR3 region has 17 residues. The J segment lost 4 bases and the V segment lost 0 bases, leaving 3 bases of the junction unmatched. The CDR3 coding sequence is TGTGCCAGCAGCTTAGCGGGACTAGCGGGACTATACAATGAGCAGTTCTTC. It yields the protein CASSLAGLAGLYNEQFF. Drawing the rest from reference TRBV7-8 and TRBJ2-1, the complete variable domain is GAGVSQSPRYKVAKRGQDVALRCDPISGHVSLFWYQQALGQGPEFLTYFQNEAQLDKSGLPSDRFFAERPEGSVSTLKIQRTQQEDSAVYLCASSLAGLAGLYNEQFFGPGTRLTVL.

The CDR3 region has the DNA TGTGCCAGCAGCCAGGGTGGACAGCCACGGGAGCAGTTCTTC. Translation gives CASSQGGQPREQFF. The rearrangement joins TRBV7-2 to TRBJ2-1; D might be TRBD1 (6 bases). Deletions cut 5 bases from V and 10 bases from J, with 18 bases between. The CDR3 is 14 amino acids. The germline gives CDR1 SGHTA, CDR2 FQGNSA.

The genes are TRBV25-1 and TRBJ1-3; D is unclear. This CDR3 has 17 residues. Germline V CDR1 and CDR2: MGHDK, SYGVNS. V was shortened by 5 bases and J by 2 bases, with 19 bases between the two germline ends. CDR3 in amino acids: CASSLDTSPWTGNTIYF. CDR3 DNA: TGTGCCAGCAGTTTAGACACGTCACCGTGGACTGGAAACACCATATATTTT.

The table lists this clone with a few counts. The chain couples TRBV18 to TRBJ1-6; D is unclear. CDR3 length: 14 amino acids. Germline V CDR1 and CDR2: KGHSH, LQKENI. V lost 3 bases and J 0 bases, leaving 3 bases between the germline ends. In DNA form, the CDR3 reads TGTGCCAGCTCACCTAGCTCCTATAATTCACCCCTCCACTTT. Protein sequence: CASSPSSYNSPLHF.

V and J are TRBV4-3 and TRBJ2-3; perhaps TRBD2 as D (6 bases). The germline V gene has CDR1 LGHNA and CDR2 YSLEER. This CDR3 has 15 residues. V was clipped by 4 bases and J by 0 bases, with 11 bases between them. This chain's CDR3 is CASSRGERSTDTQYF. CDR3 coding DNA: TGCGCCAGCAGCCGGGGGGAGAGGAGCACAGATACGCAGTATTTT.

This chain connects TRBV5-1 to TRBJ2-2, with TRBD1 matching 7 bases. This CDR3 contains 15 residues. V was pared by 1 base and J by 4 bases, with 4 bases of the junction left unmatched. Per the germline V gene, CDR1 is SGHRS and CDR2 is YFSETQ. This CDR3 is CASSLNRGATGELFF. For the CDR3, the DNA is TGCGCCAGCAGCTTGAACAGGGGCGCCACCGGGGAGCTGTTTTTT.

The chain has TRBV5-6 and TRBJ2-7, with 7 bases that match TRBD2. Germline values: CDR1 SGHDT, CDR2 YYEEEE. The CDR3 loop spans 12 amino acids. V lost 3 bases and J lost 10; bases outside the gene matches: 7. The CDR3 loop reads CASSSPGGDQYF. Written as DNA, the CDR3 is TGTGCCAGCAGCTCGCCTGGGGGGGACCAGTACTTC.

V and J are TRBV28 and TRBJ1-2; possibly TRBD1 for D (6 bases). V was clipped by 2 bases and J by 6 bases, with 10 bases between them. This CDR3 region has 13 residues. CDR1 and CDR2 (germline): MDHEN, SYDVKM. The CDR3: CASSLMGADGYTF. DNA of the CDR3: TGTGCCAGCAGTTTAATGGGGGCGGATGGCTACACCTTC.

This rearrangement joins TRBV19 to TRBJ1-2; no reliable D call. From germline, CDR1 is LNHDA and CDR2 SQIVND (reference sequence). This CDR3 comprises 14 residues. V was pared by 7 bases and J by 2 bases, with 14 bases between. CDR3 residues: CASIGRDTNYGYTF. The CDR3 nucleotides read TGTGCCAGTATAGGGAGGGATACGAACTATGGCTACACCTTC. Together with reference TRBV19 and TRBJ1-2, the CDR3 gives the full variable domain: DGGITQSPKYLFRKEGQNVTLSCEQNLNHDAMYWYRQDPGQGLRLIYYSQIVNDFQKGDIAEGYSVSREKKESFPLTVTSAQKNPTAFYLCASIGRDTNYGYTFGSGTRLTVV.